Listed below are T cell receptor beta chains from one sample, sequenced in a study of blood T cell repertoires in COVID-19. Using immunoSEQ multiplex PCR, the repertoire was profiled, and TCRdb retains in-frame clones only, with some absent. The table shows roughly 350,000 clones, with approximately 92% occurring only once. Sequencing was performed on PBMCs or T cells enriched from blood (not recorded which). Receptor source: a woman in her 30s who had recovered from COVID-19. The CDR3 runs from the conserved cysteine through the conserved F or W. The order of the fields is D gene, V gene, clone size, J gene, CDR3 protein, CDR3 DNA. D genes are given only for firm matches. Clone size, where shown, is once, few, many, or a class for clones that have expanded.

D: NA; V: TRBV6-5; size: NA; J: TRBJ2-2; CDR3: CASSWHTTNTGELFF; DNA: TGTGCCAGCAGTTGGCACACAACGAACACCGGGGAGCTGTTTTTT
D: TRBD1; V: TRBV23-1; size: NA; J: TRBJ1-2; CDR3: CATHRRGQLHGYTF; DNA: TGCGCCACCCACAGACGGGGACAGCTACATGGCTACACCTTC
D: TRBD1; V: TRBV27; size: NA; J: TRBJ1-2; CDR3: CASHTGQGNYGYTF; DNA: TGTGCCAGCCATACGGGACAGGGGAACTATGGCTACACCTTC
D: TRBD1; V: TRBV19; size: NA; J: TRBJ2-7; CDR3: CASRDRGNVEQYF; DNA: TGTGCCAGTCGGGACAGGGGGAATGTCGAGCAGTACTTC
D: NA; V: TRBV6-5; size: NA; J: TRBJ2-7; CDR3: CASSYQTGYGYEQYF; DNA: TGTGCCAGCAGTTACCAAACAGGGTACGGTTACGAGCAGTACTTC
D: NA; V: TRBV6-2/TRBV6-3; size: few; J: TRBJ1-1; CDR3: CASSYWGAMNTEAFF; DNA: TGTGCCAGCAGTTACTGGGGCGCGATGAACACTGAAGCTTTCTTT
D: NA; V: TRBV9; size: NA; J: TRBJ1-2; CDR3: CASSVATGIDYGYTF; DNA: TGTGCCAGCAGCGTTGCCACAGGGATCGACTATGGCTACACCTTC
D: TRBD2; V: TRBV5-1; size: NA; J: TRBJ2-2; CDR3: CASSLVGLAGLTGELFF; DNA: TGCGCCAGCAGCTTGGTGGGACTAGCGGGACTCACCGGGGAGCTGTTTTTT
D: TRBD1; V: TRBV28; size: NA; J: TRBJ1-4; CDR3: CASSLHRGSEKLFF; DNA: TGTGCCAGCAGTTTACACAGGGGGAGTGAAAAACTGTTTTTT
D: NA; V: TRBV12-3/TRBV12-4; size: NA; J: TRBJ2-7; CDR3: CASSSTASYEQYF; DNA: TGTGCCAGCAGTTCTACAGCCTCCTACGAGCAGTACTTC
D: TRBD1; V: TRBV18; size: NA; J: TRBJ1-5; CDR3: CASSLTEGAKPQHF; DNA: TGTGCCAGCTCACTCACGGAGGGGGCGAAGCCCCAGCATTTT
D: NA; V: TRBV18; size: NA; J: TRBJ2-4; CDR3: CASSPRKGGGKNIQYF; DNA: TGTGCCAGCTCACCACGGAAAGGGGGTGGCAAAAACATTCAGTACTTC
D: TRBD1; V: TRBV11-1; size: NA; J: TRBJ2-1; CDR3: CASSIQGALRNEQFF; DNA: TGTGCCAGCAGCATACAGGGGGCCCTTCGCAATGAGCAGTTCTTC
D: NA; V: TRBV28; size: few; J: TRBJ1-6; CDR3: CASWRGVGDSPLHF; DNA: TGTGCCAGCTGGCGGGGGGTGGGGGATTCACCCCTCCACTTT
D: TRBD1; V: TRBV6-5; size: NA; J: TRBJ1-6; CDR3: CASIMGDRNSPLHF; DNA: TGTGCCAGCATCATGGGGGACAGAAATTCACCCCTCCACTTT
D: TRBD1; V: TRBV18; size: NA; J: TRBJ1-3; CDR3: CASSPGTGAYSGNTIYF; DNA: TGTGCCAGCTCACCTGGGACAGGGGCCTACTCTGGAAACACCATATATTTT
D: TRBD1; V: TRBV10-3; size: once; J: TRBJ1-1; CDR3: CAISEGPLTGAEAFF; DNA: TGTGCCATCAGTGAGGGCCCCCTGACAGGGGCCGAAGCTTTCTTT
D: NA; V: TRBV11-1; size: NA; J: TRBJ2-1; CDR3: CASSAGNYNEQFF; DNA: TGTGCCAGCTCTGCGGGGAACTACAATGAGCAGTTCTTC
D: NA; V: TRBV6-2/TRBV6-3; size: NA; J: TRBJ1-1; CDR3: CASSYLDSNTEAFF; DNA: TGTGCCAGCAGTTACCTGGACAGTAACACTGAAGCTTTCTTT
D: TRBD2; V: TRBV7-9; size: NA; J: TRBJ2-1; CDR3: CASSPNSGVAYNEQFF; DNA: TGTGCCAGCAGCCCGAATAGCGGGGTGGCCTACAATGAGCAGTTCTTC
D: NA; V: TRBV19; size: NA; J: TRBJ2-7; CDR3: CASSIGLNYEQYF; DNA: TGTGCCAGTAGTATTGGCTTAAACTACGAGCAGTACTTC
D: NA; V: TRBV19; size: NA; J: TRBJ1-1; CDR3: CASSITAGTTEAFF; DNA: TGTGCCAGTAGTATAACGGCGGGAACCACTGAAGCTTTCTTT
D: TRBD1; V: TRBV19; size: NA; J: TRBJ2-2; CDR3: CASGVRDRGRSMRELFF; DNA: TGTGCCAGTGGCGTCCGGGACAGGGGGCGTTCGATGCGGGAGCTGTTTTTT
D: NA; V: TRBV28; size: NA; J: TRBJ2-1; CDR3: CASSPRAGKGYNEQFF; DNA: TGTGCCAGCAGTCCCCGGGCAGGGAAGGGCTACAATGAGCAGTTCTTC
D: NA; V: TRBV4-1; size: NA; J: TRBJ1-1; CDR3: CASSQGQGPFF; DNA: TGCGCCAGCAGCCAGGGCCAGGGGCCTTTCTTT